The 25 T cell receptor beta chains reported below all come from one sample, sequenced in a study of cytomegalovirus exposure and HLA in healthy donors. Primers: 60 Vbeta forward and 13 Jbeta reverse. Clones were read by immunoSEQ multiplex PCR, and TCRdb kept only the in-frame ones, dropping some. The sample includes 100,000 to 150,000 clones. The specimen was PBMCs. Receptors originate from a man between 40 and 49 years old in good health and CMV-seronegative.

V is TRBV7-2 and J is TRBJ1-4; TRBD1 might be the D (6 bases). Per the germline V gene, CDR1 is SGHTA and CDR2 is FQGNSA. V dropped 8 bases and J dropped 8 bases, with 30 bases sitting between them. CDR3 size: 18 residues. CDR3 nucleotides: TGTGCCAGCTATCTCCCCCCACCGGGGACACCCCCTGGGGAAAAACTGTTTTTT. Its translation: CASYLPPPGTPPGEKLFF.

The chain's CDR3 is CASSSLAGGNEQYF. The CDR3 DNA sequence: TGTGCCAGCAGTTCACTAGCGGGAGGCAACGAGCAGTACTTC. This chain uses TRBV27 with TRBJ2-7; TRBD2 aligns across 12 bases. This CDR3 spans 14 amino acids. The V and J ends lost 4 bases and 5 bases, in that order; junction bases with no gene match: 3. Germline CDR1 and CDR2: MNHEY and SMNVEV (reference sequence).

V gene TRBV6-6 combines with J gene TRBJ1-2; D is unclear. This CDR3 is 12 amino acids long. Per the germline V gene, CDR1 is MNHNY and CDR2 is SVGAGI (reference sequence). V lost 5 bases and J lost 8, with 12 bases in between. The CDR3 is CASSLGPEGYTF. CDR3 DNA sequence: TGTGCCAGCAGTCTGGGCCCGGAAGGCTACACCTTC.

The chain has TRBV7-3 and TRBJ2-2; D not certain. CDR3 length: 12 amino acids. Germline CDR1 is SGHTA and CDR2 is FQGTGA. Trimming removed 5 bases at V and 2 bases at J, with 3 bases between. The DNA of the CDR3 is TGTGCCAGCAGCCCAAACACCGGGGAGCTGTTTTTT. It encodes CASSPNTGELFF.

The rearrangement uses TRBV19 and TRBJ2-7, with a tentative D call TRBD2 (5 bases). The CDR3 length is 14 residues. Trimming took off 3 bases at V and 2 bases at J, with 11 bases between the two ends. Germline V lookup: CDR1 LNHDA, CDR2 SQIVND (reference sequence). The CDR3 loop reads CASSIKTGTYEQYF. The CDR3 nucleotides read TGTGCCAGTAGTATTAAGACGGGAACCTACGAGCAGTACTTC.

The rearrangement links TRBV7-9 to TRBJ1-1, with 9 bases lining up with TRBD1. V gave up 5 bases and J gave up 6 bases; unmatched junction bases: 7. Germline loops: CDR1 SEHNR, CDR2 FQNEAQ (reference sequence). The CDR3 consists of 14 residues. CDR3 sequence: CASSQTGGPAEAFF. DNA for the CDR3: TGTGCCAGCAGCCAGACAGGGGGTCCGGCTGAAGCTTTCTTT.

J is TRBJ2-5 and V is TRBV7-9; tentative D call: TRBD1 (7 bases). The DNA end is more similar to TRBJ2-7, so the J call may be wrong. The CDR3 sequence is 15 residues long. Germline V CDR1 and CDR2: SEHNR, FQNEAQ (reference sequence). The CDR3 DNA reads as TGTGCCAGCAGCTTATCTCTCCAGGGGGGATACGAGCAGTACTTC. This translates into CASSLSLQGGYEQYF.

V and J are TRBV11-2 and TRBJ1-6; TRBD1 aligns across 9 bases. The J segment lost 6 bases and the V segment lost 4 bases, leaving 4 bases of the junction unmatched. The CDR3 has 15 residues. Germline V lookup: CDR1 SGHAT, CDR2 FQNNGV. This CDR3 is CASSSRDRVNSPLHF. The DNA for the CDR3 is TGTGCCAGCAGCTCCCGGGACAGGGTTAATTCACCCCTCCACTTT.

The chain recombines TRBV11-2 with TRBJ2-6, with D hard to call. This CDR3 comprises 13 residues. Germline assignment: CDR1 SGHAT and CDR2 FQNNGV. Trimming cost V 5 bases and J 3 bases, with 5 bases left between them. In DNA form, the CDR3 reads TGTGCCAGCAGCGTCGTTGGGGCCAACGTCCTGACTTTC. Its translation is CASSVVGANVLTF.

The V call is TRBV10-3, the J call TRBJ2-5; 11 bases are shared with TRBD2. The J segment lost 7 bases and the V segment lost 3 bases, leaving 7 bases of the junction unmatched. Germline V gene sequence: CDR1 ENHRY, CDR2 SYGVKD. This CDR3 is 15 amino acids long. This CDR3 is CAISDKLAGVGTQYF. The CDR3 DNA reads TGTGCCATCAGTGATAAACTAGCGGGAGTTGGGACCCAGTACTTC.

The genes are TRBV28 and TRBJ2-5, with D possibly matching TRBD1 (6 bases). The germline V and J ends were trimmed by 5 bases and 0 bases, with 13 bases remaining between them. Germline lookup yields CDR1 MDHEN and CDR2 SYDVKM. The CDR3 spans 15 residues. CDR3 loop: CASSQLQGDQETQYF. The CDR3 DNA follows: TGTGCCAGCAGTCAACTACAGGGAGACCAAGAGACCCAGTACTTC.

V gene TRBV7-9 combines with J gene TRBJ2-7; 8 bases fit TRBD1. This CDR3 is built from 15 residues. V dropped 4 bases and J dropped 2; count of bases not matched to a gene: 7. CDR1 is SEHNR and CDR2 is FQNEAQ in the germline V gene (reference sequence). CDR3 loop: CASSSDRDRPYEQYF. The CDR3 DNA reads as TGTGCCAGCAGCTCGGACAGGGATCGGCCCTACGAGCAGTACTTC.

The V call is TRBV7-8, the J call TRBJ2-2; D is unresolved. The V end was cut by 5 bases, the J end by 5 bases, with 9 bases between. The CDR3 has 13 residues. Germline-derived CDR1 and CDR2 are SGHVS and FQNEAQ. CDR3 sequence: CASSLIKTGELFF. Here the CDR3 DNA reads TGTGCCAGCAGCCTAATCAAAACCGGGGAGCTGTTTTTT.

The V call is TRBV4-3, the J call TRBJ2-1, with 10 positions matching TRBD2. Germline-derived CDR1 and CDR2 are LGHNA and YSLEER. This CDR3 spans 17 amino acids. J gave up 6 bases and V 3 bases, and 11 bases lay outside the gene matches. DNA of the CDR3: TGCGCCAGCAGCCACTCATTTAGTACTAGCGGGACCAATGAGCAGTTCTTC. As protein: CASSHSFSTSGTNEQFF.

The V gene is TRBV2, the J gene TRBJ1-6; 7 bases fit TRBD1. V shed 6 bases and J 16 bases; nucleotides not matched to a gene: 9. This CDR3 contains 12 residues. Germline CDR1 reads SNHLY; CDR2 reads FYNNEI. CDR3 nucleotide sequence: TGTGCCAGCAGCGGAAGACAGGGACCACTCCACTTT. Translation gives CASSGRQGPLHF. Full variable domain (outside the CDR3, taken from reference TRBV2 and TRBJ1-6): EPEVTQTPSHQVTQMGQEVILRCVPISNHLYFYWYRQILGQKVEFLVSFYNNEISEKSEIFDDQFSVERPDGSNFTLKIRSTKLEDSAMYFCASSGRQGPLHFGNGTRLTVT.

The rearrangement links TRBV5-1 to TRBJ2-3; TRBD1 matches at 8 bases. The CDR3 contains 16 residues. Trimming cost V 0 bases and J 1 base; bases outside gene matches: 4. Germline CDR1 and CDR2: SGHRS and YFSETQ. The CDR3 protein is CASSLGDRRGTDTQYF. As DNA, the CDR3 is TGCGCCAGCAGCTTGGGGGACAGGCGAGGCACAGATACGCAGTATTTT. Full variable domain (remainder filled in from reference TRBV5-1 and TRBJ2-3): KAGVTQTPRYLIKTRGQQVTLSCSPISGHRSVSWYQQTPGQGLQFLFEYFSETQRNKGNFPGRFSGRQFSNSRSEMNVSTLELGDSALYLCASSLGDRRGTDTQYFGPGTRLTVL.

The CDR3 coding sequence is TGCGCCAGCAGCTTGAGGAGCTACGAGCAGTACTTC. Translating gives CASSLRSYEQYF. The rearrangement joins TRBV5-1 to TRBJ2-7, with D hard to call. CDR1 and CDR2 (germline): SGHRS, YFSETQ. The CDR3 is 12 residues long. V lost 1 base, J lost 3 bases, and 5 bases lay in between.

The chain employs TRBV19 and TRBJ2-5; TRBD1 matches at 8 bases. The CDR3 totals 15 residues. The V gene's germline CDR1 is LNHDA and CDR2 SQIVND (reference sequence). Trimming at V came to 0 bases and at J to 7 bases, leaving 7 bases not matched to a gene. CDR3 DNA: TGTGCCAGTAGTATAGAGTTGCAAACAGGGGGGACCCAGTACTTC. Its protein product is CASSIELQTGGTQYF.

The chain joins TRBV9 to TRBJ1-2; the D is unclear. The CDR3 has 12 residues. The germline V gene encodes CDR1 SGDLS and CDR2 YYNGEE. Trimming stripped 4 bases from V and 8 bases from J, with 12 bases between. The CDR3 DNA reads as TGTGCCAGCAGCCTACGGAGACGGGGCTACACCTTC. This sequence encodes CASSLRRRGYTF.

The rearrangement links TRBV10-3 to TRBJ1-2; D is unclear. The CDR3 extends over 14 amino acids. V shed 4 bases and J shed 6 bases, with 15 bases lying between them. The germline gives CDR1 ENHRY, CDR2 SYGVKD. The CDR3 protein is CAISALQEGDGYTF. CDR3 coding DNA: TGTGCCATCAGTGCACTGCAGGAAGGTGATGGCTACACCTTC.

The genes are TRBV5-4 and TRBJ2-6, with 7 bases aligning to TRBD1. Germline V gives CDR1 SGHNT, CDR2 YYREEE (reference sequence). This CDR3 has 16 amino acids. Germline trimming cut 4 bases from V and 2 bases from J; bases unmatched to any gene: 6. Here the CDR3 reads CASSPYQGAGANVLTF. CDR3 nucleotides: TGTGCCAGCAGCCCGTATCAGGGGGCTGGGGCCAACGTCCTGACTTTC.

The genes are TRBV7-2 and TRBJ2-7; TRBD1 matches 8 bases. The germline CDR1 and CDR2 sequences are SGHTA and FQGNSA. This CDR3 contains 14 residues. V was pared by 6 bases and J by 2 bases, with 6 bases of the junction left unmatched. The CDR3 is CASSFGTGTYEQYF. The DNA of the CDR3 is TGTGCCAGCAGTTTCGGGACAGGAACCTACGAGCAGTACTTC.

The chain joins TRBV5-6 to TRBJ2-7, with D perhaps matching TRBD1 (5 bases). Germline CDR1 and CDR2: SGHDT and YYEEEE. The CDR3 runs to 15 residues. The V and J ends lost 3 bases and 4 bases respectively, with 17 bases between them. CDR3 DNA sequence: TGTGCCAGCAGCTGGGGCACGTGGGATGGGTACGAGCAGTACTTC. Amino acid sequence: CASSWGTWDGYEQYF.

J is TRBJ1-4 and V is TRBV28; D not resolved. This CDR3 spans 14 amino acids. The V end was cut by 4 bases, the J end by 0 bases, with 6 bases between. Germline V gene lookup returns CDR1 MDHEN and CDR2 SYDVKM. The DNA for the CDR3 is TGTGCCAGCAGTTCCCCAGCAACTAATGAAAAACTGTTTTTT. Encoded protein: CASSSPATNEKLFF.

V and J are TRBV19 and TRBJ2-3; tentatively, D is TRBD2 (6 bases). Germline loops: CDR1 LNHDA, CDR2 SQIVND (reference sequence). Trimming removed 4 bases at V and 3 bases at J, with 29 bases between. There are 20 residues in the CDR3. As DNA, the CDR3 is TGTGCCAGTAGTACTCCGGGACTCCTTCCCTCGGTTCCCCCGACAGATACGCAGTATTTT. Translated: CASSTPGLLPSVPPTDTQYF.